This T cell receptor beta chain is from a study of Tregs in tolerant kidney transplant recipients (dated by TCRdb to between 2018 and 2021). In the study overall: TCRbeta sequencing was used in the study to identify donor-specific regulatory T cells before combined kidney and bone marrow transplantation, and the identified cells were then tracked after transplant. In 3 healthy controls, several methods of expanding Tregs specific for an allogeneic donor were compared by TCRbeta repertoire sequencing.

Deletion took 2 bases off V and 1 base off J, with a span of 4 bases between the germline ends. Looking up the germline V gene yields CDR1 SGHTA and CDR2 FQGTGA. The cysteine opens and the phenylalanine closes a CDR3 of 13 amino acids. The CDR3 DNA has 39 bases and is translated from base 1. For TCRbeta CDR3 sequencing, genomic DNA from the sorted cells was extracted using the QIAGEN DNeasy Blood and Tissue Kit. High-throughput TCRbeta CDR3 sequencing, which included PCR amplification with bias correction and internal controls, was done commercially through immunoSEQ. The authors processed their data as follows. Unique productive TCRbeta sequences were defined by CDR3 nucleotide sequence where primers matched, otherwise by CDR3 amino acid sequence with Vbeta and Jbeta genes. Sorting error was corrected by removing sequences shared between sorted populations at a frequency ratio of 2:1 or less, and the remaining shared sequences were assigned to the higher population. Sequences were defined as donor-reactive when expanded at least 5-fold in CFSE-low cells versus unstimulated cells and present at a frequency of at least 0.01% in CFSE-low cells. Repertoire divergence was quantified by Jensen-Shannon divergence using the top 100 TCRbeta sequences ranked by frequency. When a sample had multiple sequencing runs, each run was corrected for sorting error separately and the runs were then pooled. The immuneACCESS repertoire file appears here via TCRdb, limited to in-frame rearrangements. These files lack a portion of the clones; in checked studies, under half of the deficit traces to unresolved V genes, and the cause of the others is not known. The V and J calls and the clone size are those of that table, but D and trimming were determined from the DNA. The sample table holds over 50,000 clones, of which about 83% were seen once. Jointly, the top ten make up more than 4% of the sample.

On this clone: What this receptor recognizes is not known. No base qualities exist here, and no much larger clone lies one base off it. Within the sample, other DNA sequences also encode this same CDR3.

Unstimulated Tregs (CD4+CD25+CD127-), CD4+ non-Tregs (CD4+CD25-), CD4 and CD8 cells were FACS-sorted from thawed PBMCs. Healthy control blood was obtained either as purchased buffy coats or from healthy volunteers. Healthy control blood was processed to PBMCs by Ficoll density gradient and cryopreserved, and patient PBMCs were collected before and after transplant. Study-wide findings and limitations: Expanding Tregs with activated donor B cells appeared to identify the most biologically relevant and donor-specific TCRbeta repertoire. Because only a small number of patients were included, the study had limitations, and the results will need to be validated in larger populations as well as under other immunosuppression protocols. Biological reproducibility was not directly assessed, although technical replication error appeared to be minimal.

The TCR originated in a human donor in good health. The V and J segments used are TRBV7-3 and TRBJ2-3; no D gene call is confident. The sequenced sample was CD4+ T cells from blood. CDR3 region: CASSLGGTDTQYF. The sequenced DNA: TGTGCCAGCAGCTTAGGCGGCACAGATACGCAGTATTTT.